This TCR beta chain was retrieved from a study of T cell responses to AZD1222 COVID-19 vaccine. This clone was found once. As yet, its antigen is unknown. Sequencing was performed with immunoSEQ multiplex PCR; in TCRdb, only in-frame clones are kept and a portion is missing. In the table there are around 91,000 clones, 88% of which are singletons. V lost 2 bases to trimming and J lost 0 bases, with 8 bases between them. The CDR3 loop spans 15 amino acids. The germline gives CDR1 SGHTA, CDR2 FQGNSA. Study-level results: Clonal diversity may have been underestimated, and the donors were mostly white British, with more females than males. Nearly half of spike-specific TCRs reportedly target unmutated variant regions. Across the whole spike, CD4 TCRs peaked at regions 160-218 and 743-854. Spike-specific TCR breadth rose after two AZD1222 doses, and depth rose as well.

This clonotype originated in an adult in good health. The rearrangement links TRBV7-2 to TRBJ1-5; D is possibly TRBD1 (5 bases). The source was peripheral blood, collected on day 0 of AZD1222 vaccination. CDR3 sequence: CASSLSRVSNQPQHF. DNA of the CDR3: TGTGCCAGCAGCTTATCCAGGGTTAGCAATCAGCCCCAGCATTTT.